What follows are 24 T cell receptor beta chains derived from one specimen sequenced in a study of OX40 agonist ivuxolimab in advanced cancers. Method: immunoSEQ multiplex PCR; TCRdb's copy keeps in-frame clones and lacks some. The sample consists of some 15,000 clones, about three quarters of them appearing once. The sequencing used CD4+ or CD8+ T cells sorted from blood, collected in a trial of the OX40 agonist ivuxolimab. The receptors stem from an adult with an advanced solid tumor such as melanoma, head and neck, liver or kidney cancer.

In DNA form, the CDR3 reads TGTGCCAGCAGCTTAGGGACGGGAACGAACACCGGGGAGCTGTTTTTT. As protein: CASSLGTGTNTGELFF. The chain employs TRBV7-7 and TRBJ2-2, with D possibly matching TRBD2 (5 bases). This CDR3 spans 16 amino acids. The V gene's germline CDR1 is SSHAT and CDR2 FNYEAQ (reference sequence). V gave up 1 base and J gave up 0 bases, with 9 bases separating them.

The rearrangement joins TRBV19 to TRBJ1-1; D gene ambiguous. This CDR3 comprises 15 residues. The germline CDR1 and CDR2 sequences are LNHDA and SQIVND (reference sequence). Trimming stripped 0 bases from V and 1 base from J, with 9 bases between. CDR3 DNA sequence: TGTGCCAGTAGTATAGATGGGCGACAGAACACTGAAGCTTTCTTT. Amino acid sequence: CASSIDGRQNTEAFF.

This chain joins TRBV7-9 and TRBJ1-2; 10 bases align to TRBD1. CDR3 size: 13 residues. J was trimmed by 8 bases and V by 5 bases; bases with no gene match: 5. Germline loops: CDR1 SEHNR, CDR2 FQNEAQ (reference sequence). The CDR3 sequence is CASSIGTGDGYTF. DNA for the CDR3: TGTGCCAGCAGCATCGGGACAGGGGACGGCTACACCTTC.

The CDR3 nucleotides are TGTGCCAGCAGCTCCCCCTACCGGGACGGGGGTGCCGGGGAGCTGTTTTTT. It yields the protein CASSSPYRDGGAGELFF. The V gene is TRBV5-6, the J gene TRBJ2-2; maybe TRBD2 (6 bases). From germline, CDR1 is SGHDT and CDR2 YYEEEE. The V and J ends lost 3 bases and 6 bases respectively, with 21 bases between them. CDR3 size: 17 residues.

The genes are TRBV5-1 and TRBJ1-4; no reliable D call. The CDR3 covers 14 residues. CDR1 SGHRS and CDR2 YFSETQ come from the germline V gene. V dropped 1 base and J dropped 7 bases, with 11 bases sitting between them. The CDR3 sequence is CASSLNRRSEKLFF. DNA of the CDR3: TGCGCCAGCAGCTTGAACCGTAGGAGTGAAAAACTGTTTTTT.

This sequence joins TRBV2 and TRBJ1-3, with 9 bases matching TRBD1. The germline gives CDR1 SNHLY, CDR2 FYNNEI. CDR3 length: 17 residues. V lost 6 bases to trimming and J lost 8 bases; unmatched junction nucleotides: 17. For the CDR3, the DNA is TGTGCCAGCAGACAACCGGGACAGGGTTTCTCCGGGGACACCATATATTTT. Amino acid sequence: CASRQPGQGFSGDTIYF.

CDR3 loop: CSALGTNISYNEQFF. The CDR3 nucleotides are TGCAGCGCCTTAGGGACAAACATCTCCTACAATGAGCAGTTCTTC. The chain uses TRBV29-1 and TRBJ2-1; D might be TRBD1 (6 bases). Germline V gene data show CDR1 as SQVTM and CDR2 as ANQGSEA. The CDR3 covers 15 residues. Trimming pared 7 bases from V and 0 bases from J, leaving 16 bases between.

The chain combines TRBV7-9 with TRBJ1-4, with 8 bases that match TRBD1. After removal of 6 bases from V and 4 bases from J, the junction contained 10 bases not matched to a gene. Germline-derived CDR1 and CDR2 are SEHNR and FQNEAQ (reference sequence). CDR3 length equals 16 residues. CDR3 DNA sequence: TGTGCCAGCAGTTATCACGGACAGGGCATTAATGAAAAACTGTTTTTT. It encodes CASSYHGQGINEKLFF.

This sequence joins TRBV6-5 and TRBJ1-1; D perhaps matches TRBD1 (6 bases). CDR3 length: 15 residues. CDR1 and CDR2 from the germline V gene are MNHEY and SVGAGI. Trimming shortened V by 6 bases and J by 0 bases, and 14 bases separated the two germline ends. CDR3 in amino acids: CASSPGTTMNTEAFF. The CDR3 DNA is TGTGCCAGCAGCCCCGGGACAACCATGAACACTGAAGCTTTCTTT.

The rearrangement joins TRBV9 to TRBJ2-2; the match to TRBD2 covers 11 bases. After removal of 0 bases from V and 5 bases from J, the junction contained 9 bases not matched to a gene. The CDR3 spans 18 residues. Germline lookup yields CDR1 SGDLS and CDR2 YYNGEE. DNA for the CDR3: TGTGCCAGCAGCGTAGCGGATAGCGGGGGGGCGCGTACCGGGGAGCTGTTTTTT. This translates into CASSVADSGGARTGELFF.

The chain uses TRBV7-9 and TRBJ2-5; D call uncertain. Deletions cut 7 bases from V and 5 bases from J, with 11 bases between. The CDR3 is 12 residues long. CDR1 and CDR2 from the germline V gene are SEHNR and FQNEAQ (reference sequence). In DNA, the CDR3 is TGTGCCAGCATGCCCCCCATGGAGACCCAGTACTTC. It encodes CASMPPMETQYF.

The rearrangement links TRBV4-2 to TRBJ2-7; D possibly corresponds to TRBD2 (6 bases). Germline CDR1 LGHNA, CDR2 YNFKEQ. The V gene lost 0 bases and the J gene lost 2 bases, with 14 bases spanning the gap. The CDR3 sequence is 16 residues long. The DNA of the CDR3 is TGTGCCAGCAGCCAAGATGCCAGCGGGTTTACCTACGAGCAGTACTTC. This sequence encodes CASSQDASGFTYEQYF.

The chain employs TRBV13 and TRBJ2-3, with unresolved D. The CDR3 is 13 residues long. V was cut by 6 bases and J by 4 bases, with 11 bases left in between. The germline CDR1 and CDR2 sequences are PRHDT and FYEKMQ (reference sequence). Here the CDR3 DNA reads TGTGCCAGCAGTTCTCCTCTTCCAGATACGCAGTATTTT. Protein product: CASSSPLPDTQYF.

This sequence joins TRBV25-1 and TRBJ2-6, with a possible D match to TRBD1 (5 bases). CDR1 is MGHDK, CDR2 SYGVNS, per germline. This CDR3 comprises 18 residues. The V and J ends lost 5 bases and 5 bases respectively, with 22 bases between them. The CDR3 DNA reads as TGTGCCAGCAGTAACTTTATAGCTGGACAAAGTCGGGCCAACGTCCTGACTTTC. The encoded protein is CASSNFIAGQSRANVLTF.

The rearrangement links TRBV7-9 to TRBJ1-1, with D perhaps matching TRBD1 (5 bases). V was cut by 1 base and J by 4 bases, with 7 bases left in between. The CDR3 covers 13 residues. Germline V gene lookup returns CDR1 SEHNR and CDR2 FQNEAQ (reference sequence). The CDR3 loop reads CASSLGDRTEAFF. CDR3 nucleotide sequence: TGTGCCAGCAGCTTAGGGGACCGCACTGAAGCTTTCTTT.

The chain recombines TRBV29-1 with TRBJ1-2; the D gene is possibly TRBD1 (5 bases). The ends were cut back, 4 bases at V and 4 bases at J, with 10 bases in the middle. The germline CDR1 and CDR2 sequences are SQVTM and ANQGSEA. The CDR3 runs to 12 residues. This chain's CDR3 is CSVVGGVYGYTF. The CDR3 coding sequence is TGCAGCGTTGTGGGGGGGGTCTATGGCTACACCTTC.

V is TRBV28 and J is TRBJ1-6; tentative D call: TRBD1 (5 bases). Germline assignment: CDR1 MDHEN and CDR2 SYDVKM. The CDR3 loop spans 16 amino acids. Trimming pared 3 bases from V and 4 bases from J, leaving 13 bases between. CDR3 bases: TGTGCCAGCAGTTTCCCCAGACAGATATATAATTCACCCCTCCACTTT. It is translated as CASSFPRQIYNSPLHF.

CDR3 coding DNA: TGTGCCAGCAGCTTTAGGTATGGGCTGAACACTGAAGCTTTCTTT. It specifies CASSFRYGLNTEAFF. J is TRBJ1-1 and V is TRBV7-9; no reliable D call. V was trimmed by 3 bases and J by 0 bases, leaving 11 bases between them. The germline gives CDR1 SEHNR, CDR2 FQNEAQ (reference sequence). The CDR3 loop spans 15 amino acids. Combining the CDR3 with reference TRBV7-9 and TRBJ1-1 gives the whole variable domain DTGVSQNPRHKITKRGQNVTFRCDPISEHNRLYWYRQTLGQGPEFLTYFQNEAQLEKSRLLSDRFSAERPKGSFSTLEIQRTEQGDSAMYLCASSFRYGLNTEAFFGQGTRLTVV.

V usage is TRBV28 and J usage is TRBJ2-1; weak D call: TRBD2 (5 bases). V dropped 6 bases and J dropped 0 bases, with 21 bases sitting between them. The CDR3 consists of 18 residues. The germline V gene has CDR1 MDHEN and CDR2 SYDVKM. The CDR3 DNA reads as TGTGCCAGCAGCGGACGACTAAATCTATATAGCTCCTACAATGAGCAGTTCTTC. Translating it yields CASSGRLNLYSSYNEQFF.

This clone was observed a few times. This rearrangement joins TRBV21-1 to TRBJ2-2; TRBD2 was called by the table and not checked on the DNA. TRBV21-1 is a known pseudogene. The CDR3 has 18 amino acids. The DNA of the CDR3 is TGTGCCAGCAGCATATGTAGCGGGAGGGCCCCAAACACCGGGGAGCTGTTTTTT. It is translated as CASSICSGRAPNTGELFF.

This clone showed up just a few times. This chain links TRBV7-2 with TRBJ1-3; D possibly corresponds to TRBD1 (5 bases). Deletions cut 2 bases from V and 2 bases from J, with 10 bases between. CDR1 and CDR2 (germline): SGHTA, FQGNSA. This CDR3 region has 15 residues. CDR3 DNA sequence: TGTGCCAGCAGCTTAAACGGGGGGACTGGAAACACCATATATTTT. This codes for CASSLNGGTGNTIYF.

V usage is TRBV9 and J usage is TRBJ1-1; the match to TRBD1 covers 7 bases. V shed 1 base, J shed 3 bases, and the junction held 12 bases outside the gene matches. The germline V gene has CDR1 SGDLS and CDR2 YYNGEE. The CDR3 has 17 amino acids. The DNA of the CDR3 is TGTGCCAGCAGCGTATCGGCAGGGGGTAGTTTGGACACTGAAGCTTTCTTT. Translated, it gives CASSVSAGGSLDTEAFF. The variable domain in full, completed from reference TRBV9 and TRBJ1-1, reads DSGVTQTPKHLITATGQRVTLRCSPRSGDLSVYWYQQSLDQGLQFLIQYYNGEERAKGNILERFSAQQFPDLHSELNLSSLELGDSALYFCASSVSAGGSLDTEAFFGQGTRLTVV.

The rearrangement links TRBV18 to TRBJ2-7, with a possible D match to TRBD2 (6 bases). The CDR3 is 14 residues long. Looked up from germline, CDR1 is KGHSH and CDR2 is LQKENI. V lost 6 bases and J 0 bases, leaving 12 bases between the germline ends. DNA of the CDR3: TGTGCCAGCTCTAGCGGACCCATCTCCTACGAGCAGTACTTC. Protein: CASSSGPISYEQYF.

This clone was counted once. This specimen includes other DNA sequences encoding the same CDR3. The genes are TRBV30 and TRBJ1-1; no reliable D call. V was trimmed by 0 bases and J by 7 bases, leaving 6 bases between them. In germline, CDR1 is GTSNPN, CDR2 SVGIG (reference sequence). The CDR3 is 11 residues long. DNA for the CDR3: TGTGCCTGGAGTGTACTAAGTGAAGCTTTCTTT. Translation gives CAWSVLSEAFF.